Presented here are 22 T cell receptor beta chains from one specimen sequenced in a study of Ad26.COV2.S vaccination and SARS-CoV-2 variants. The treatment is: over 15 received Ad26.COV2.S at low or high dose, single or two shots; about five received placebo; per-sample allocation not given. The samples date from day 63 after the first vaccine or placebo injection. Generated by immunoSEQ multiplex PCR, the TCRdb table keeps only in-frame clones and is missing some. The sample lists about 250,000 clones, around 90% seen once, with roughly 3% in the top ten. Here the sequenced sample was peripheral blood, taken in a trial of Ad26.COV2.S vaccine versus placebo. The source is a person between 18 and 60 years old who received the Ad26.COV2.S COVID-19 vaccine or a placebo.

The chain couples TRBV5-8 to TRBJ2-3; tentative D call: TRBD2 (6 bases). CDR1 and CDR2 from the germline V gene are SGHTS and YDEGEE. The CDR3 spans 18 residues. With 4 bases removed from V and 2 bases from J, the gap between germline ends came to 23 bases. CDR3 nucleotides: TGTGCCAGCAGCCTGTATGGATTGACTAGAGAACTCACAGATACGCAGTATTTT. Protein product: CASSLYGLTRELTDTQYF. Drawing the rest from reference TRBV5-8 and TRBJ2-3, the complete variable domain is EAGVTQSPTHLIKTRGQQATLRCSPISGHTSVYWYQQALGLGLQFLLWYDEGEERNRGNFPPRFSGRQFPNYSSELNVNALELEDSALYLCASSLYGLTRELTDTQYFGPGTRLTVL.

V is TRBV6-5 and J is TRBJ1-3; possibly TRBD1 for D (5 bases). CDR3 length equals 14 residues. Trimming stripped 10 bases from V and 1 base from J, with 14 bases between. The germline V gene encodes CDR1 MNHEY and CDR2 SVGAGI. DNA of the CDR3: TGTGCCACCCGGCAGGGTGGATCTGGAAACACCATATATTTT. The encoded protein is CATRQGGSGNTIYF.

V is TRBV5-1 and J is TRBJ2-2; TRBD2 agrees at 7 bases. J was trimmed by 2 bases and V by 2 bases; bases with no gene match: 3. CDR1 is SGHRS, CDR2 YFSETQ, per germline. The CDR3 contains 15 residues. Written as DNA, the CDR3 is TGCGCCAGCAGCTTCCAAGCGGGAAACACCGGGGAGCTGTTTTTT. Protein: CASSFQAGNTGELFF.

In this sample, this clone turned up once. The chain carries TRBV11-1 and TRBJ2-1; 13 bases map to TRBD2. The trim removed 1 base at V and 5 bases at J, leaving 2 bases unmatched. This CDR3 spans 16 amino acids. Germline V gives CDR1 SGHAT, CDR2 FQDESV (reference sequence). CDR3 amino acids: CASSLGGLAGHNEQFF. CDR3 sequence (DNA): TGTGCCAGCAGCTTAGGGGGACTAGCGGGACACAATGAGCAGTTCTTC. Complete variable domain (other parts from reference TRBV11-1 and TRBJ2-1): EAEVAQSPRYKITEKSQAVAFWCDPISGHATLYWYRQILGQGPELLVQFQDESVVDDSQLPKDRFSAERLKGVDSTLKIQPAELGDSAMYLCASSLGGLAGHNEQFFGPGTRLTVL.

The chain uses TRBV5-5 and TRBJ2-7; D unresolved. The V gene lost 4 bases and the J gene lost 2 bases, with 10 bases spanning the gap. CDR1 and CDR2 from the germline V gene are SGHKS and YYEKEE (reference sequence). The CDR3 has 13 residues. The CDR3 DNA sequence: TGTGCCAGCAGCGTGGGCTTTCCCTACGAGCAGTACTTC. It is translated as CASSVGFPYEQYF.

This chain connects TRBV5-6 to TRBJ1-1, with D maybe TRBD1 (5 bases). Germline loops: CDR1 SGHDT, CDR2 YYEEEE. The germline V and J ends were trimmed by 5 bases and 1 base, with 9 bases remaining between them. The CDR3 is 13 amino acids. The CDR3 DNA reads as TGTGCCAGCAGGTCTACAGGGAACACTGAAGCTTTCTTT. This gives the protein CASRSTGNTEAFF.

J is TRBJ2-1 and V is TRBV6-4; D tentatively reads TRBD1 or TRBD2 (5 bases each). The CDR3 loop spans 19 amino acids. Germline V gene data show CDR1 as MRHNA and CDR2 as SNTAGT. The germline V and J ends were trimmed by 0 bases and 4 bases, with 22 bases remaining between them. Here the CDR3 DNA reads TGTGCCAGCAGTGACTCGATTAGAAGCGTCTTCGGGACGTACAATGAGCAGTTCTTC. Encoded protein: CASSDSIRSVFGTYNEQFF.

This chain links TRBV18 with TRBJ2-7; D ambiguous. The CDR3 is made up of 13 amino acids. The germline CDR1 and CDR2 sequences are KGHSH and LQKENI. The V and J ends lost 4 bases and 3 bases respectively, with 10 bases between them. The CDR3 nucleotides read TGTGCCAGCTCACTCTACAGAGACTACGAGCAGTACTTC. Encoded protein: CASSLYRDYEQYF.

This chain joins TRBV11-2 and TRBJ2-7, with a possible D match to TRBD1 (6 bases). Trimming shortened V by 1 base and J by 6 bases, and 13 bases separated the two germline ends. The length of the CDR3 is 14 residues. Germline lookup yields CDR1 SGHAT and CDR2 FQNNGV. The CDR3 DNA reads as TGTGCCAGCAGCTTAGCCAGGGGAAGTGGCGAGCAGTACTTC. Translation gives CASSLARGSGEQYF.

This clone was recorded at least ten times. The chain joins TRBV6-1 to TRBJ1-5; D is undetermined. V shed 0 bases and J shed 9 bases, with 3 bases lying between them. The germline V gene encodes CDR1 MNHNS and CDR2 SASEGT. The CDR3 has 11 residues. The CDR3 DNA sequence: TGTGCCAGCAGTGAAGCGCGGCCCCAGCATTTT. Translation: CASSEARPQHF.

This chain joins TRBV10-3 and TRBJ1-2; no clear D. Germline CDR1 reads ENHRY; CDR2 reads SYGVKD. This CDR3 has 13 residues. Trimming left V 3 bases short and J 7 bases short, with 12 bases between. The CDR3 DNA is TGTGCCATCAGTGATATACGGGCGGGTGGCTACACCTTC. Protein product: CAISDIRAGGYTF.

This clone has a handful of counts. This sequence joins TRBV6-5 and TRBJ2-2; TRBD2 aligns across 8 bases. After removal of 4 bases from V and 0 bases from J, the junction contained 1 base not matched to a gene. The CDR3 has 15 residues. Germline V CDR1 and CDR2: MNHEY, SVGAGI. For the CDR3, the DNA is TGTGCCAGCAGTTTAGCGGGATCGAACACCGGGGAGCTGTTTTTT. This translates into CASSLAGSNTGELFF.

The gene calls are TRBV5-4 and TRBJ1-3, with no clear D. This CDR3 has 16 residues. From germline, CDR1 is SGHNT and CDR2 YYREEE (reference sequence). V lost 4 bases, J lost 2 bases, and 16 bases lay in between. The CDR3 DNA reads as TGTGCCAGCAGCCCCGAGGTGGGGTGGGCTGGAAACACCATATATTTT. Translated: CASSPEVGWAGNTIYF.

The CDR3 bases are TGTGCCAGCAGCTTGTGTTGTACCCCAACACGATCGAATGGCTACACCTTC. This sequence encodes CASSLCCTPTRSNGYTF. The rearrangement joins TRBV11-3 to TRBJ1-2; unclear D gene. The CDR3 length is 17 residues. The germline V gene encodes CDR1 SGHNT and CDR2 YENEEA. Trimming removed 3 bases from V and 6 bases from J, with 23 bases in between.

This chain connects TRBV5-8 to TRBJ2-7; no definite D call. The V and J ends lost 5 bases and 11 bases respectively, with 20 bases between them. The length of the CDR3 is 13 residues. CDR1 is SGHTS and CDR2 is YDEGEE in the germline V gene. The CDR3 reads CASRGSGHFPKYV. The CDR3 DNA reads TGTGCCAGCAGGGGCTCAGGCCATTTTCCGAAGTACGTC.

Turning to this clone: Other DNA sequences in this specimen translate into the identical CDR3. V is TRBV7-2 and J is TRBJ2-2, with 11 nucleotides matching TRBD1. CDR1 and CDR2 from the germline V gene are SGHTA and FQGNSA. The CDR3 is made up of 15 amino acids. Germline trimming cut 5 bases from V and 5 bases from J; bases unmatched to any gene: 4. CDR3 sequence reads: CASSPGQGATGELFF. CDR3 in DNA: TGTGCCAGCAGCCCAGGACAGGGGGCGACCGGGGAGCTGTTTTTT.

The CDR3 region is CASSHPGGHDETDTQYF. In DNA form, the CDR3 reads TGTGCCAGCAGCCACCCCGGGGGCCATGACGAGACAGATACGCAGTATTTT. This chain links TRBV27 with TRBJ2-3, with D perhaps TRBD1 or TRBD2 (6 bases each). The CDR3 is 17 residues long. Germline CDR1 MNHEY, CDR2 SMNVEV (reference sequence). V was clipped by 6 bases and J by 3 bases, with 22 bases between them.

CDR3 nucleotides: TGTGCCAGCAGCTTAGCCTTTAGCTCCTACGAGCAGTACGTC. This encodes CASSLAFSSYEQYV. J is TRBJ2-7 and V is TRBV5-5; D gene ambiguous. The V end was cut by 2 bases, the J end by 0 bases, with 9 bases between. The CDR3 consists of 14 residues. The germline gives CDR1 SGHKS, CDR2 YYEKEE (reference sequence).

The chain uses TRBV11-2 and TRBJ1-3, with D perhaps TRBD1 (6 bases). Deletions cut 5 bases from V and 0 bases from J, with 20 bases between. Germline loops: CDR1 SGHAT, CDR2 FQNNGV. The CDR3 is made up of 18 amino acids. CDR3 sequence reads: CASSPPTGTPSSGNTIYF. The CDR3 nucleotides read TGTGCCAGCAGCCCGCCGACCGGGACACCTAGCTCTGGAAACACCATATATTTT.

J is TRBJ2-3 and V is TRBV7-6, with 9 positions matching TRBD2. The CDR3 spans 16 residues. V lost 5 bases to trimming and J lost 1 base; unmatched junction nucleotides: 7. Germline V gene sequence: CDR1 SGHVS, CDR2 FNYEAQ. Here the CDR3 DNA reads TGTGCCAGCAGCGCTTACCAGCGGGGGGGCACAGATACGCAGTATTTT. It specifies CASSAYQRGGTDTQYF.

The chain combines TRBV7-9 with TRBJ2-2; D is ambiguous. CDR3 length: 15 residues. Germline V gives CDR1 SEHNR, CDR2 FQNEAQ (reference sequence). Trimming removed 0 bases at V and 0 bases at J, with 5 bases between. CDR3 bases: TGTGCCAGCAGCTTAGCAAACACGAACACCGGGGAGCTGTTTTTT. It translates to CASSLANTNTGELFF.

The chain has TRBV7-9 and TRBJ2-1, with D perhaps TRBD2 (5 bases). The V end lost 0 bases, the J end lost 9 bases, and 12 bases lay between the germline ends. This CDR3 spans 14 amino acids. Germline lookup yields CDR1 SEHNR and CDR2 FQNEAQ (reference sequence). DNA for the CDR3: TGTGCCAGCAGCTTAGCCCTCGGGATGAGTGAGCAGTTCTTC. Amino acid sequence: CASSLALGMSEQFF.